This T cell receptor (beta chain) was profiled in a study of shared clonotypes between healthy human individuals. Study summary: Each donor had three CD4 naive, three CD4 memory, two CD8 naive and one CD8 memory plate.

There were only Caucasian adults among the donors, and all lived in Nashville, Tennessee. Points on this clone: Antigen specificity is unknown.

Study-wide findings and caveats: Across a handful of donors, naive CD4 shared around 5.3%, naive CD8 around 3.5%, memory CD4 2.3%, memory CD8 about 0.4%.

The data were produced by immunoSEQ multiplex PCR, yet TCRdb's version contains in-frame clones alone and is incomplete. Of about a million clones in the sample, about 74% were seen once. This CDR3 is built from 14 residues. V was trimmed by 5 bases and J by 2 bases, leaving 14 bases between them. Germline V gene sequence: CDR1 SGHKS, CDR2 YYEKEE (reference sequence). The gene calls are TRBV5-5 and TRBJ2-7; D may be TRBD1 (6 bases). The sample was memory CD4+ T cells sorted from blood. Subset here: CD45RA-negative fraction. This clonotype was obtained from a man aged 18 to 35 in good health. Here the CDR3 DNA reads TGTGCCAGCAGGCCTTCCGCAGGGGCCTACGAGCAGTACTTC. Its translation: CASRPSAGAYEQYF.